This T cell receptor beta chain came from a study of monozygotic twins with inflammatory bowel disease. This CDR3 has 16 amino acids. Germline V gene data show CDR1 as SGHRS and CDR2 as YFSETQ. Each TCR library consumed 3,000 to 4,500 ng of total RNA. During cDNA synthesis, UMIs that each contained a 6-nucleotide sample barcode were added by means of template switching. The cDNA of both the TCRalpha and TCRbeta chains was subjected to two nested PCRs of approximately 16 and 10 cycles. TCRdb derives one entry per CDR3 protein from the 5' RACE reads, leaving out DNA. The table counts approximately 400,000 distinct CDR3 sequences; about 2.4% lies in the top ten.

Material for sequencing was blood. The genes are TRBV5-1 and TRBJ2-2; lacking DNA, the TRBD2 call made by TCRdb goes unchecked. The sequence derives from a human donor with ulcerative colitis or Crohn's disease, or a healthy co-twin of an affected twin (not recorded which). The CDR3 sequence is CASSLGTSGNTGELFF.